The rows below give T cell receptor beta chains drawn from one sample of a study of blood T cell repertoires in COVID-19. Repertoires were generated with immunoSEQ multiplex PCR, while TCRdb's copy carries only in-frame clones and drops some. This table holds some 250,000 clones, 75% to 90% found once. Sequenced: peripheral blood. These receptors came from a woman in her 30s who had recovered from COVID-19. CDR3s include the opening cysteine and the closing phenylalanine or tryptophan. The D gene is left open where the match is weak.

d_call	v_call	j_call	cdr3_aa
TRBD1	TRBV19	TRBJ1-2	CASSINNQGGRGYTF
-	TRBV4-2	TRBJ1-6	CASSQDSGDSPLHF
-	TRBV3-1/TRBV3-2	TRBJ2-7	CASSQTSWPKQYF
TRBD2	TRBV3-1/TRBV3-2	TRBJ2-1	CASSQVSGGLSQFF
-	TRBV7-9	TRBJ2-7	CASTPRASYEQYF
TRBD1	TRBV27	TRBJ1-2	CASSTRDRVVGYTF
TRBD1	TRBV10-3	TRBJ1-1	CAIRTGRTEAFF
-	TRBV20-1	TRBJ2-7	CSAVQGYEQYF
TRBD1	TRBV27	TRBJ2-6	CASSRRDRSGANVLTF
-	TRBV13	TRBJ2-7	CASSFGENYEQYF
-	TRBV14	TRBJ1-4	CASSLDLPGLGEKLFF
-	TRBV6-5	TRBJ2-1	CATKLNRDWNNEQFF
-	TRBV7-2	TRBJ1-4	CASSGDSGREKLFF
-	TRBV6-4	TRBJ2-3	CASSAGSTDTQYF
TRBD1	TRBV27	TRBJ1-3	CASSLAGGGRNTIYF
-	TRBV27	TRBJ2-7	CASSFIFRREQYF
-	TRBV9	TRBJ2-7	CASNQGLDSEQYF
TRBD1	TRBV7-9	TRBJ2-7	CASSLPRRDRGGEQYF
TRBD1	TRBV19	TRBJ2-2	CASRRTGTGELFF
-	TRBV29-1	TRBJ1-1	CSVEQGNTEAFF
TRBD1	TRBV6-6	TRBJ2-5	CASSFPGQARETQYF
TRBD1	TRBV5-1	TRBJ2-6	CASSPGQVSYENPSGANVLTF
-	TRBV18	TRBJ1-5	CASSPSGQGQPQHF
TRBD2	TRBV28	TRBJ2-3	CASSVLAGGFTDTQYF